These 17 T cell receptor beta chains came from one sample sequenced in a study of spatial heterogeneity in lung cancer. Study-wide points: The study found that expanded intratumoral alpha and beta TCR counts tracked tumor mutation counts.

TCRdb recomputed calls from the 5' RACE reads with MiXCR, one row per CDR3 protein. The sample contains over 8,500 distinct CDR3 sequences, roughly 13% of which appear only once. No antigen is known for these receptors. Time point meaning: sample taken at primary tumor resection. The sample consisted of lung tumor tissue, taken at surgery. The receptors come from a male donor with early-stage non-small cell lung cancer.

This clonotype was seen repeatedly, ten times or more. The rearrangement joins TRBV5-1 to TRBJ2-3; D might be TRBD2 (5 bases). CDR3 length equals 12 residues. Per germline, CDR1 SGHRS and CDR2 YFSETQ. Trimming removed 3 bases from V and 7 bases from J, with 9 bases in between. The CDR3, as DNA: TGCGCCAGCAGCTCGGACTCCTATACGCAGTATTTT. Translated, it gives CASSSDSYTQYF.

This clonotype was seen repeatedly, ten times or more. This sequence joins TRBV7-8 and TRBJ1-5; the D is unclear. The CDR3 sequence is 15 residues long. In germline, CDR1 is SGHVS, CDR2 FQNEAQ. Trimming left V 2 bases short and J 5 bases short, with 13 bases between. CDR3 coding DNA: TGTGCCAGCAGCTTAATTCTCGCAAGAGATCAGCCCCAGCATTTT. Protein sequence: CASSLILARDQPQHF.

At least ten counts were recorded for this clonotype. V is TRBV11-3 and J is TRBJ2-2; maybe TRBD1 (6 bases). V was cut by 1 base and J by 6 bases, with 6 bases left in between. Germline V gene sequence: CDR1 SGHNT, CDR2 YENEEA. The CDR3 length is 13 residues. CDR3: CASSLGTAGELFF. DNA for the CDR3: TGTGCCAGCAGCTTAGGGACAGCCGGGGAGCTGTTTTTT.

This CDR3 is CASRPIQGANYGYTF. In nucleotides, the CDR3 is TGTGCCAGCAGGCCTATCCAGGGGGCTAACTATGGCTACACCTTC. This sequence joins TRBV7-9 and TRBJ1-2; 7 bases agree with TRBD1. The V gene's germline CDR1 is SEHNR and CDR2 FQNEAQ (reference sequence). CDR3 size: 15 residues. After removal of 6 bases from V and 0 bases from J, the junction contained 7 bases not matched to a gene.

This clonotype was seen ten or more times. The CDR3 protein is CASSRKMDRGGSYEQYF. DNA for the CDR3: TGTGCCAGCAGCCGGAAGATGGACAGGGGGGGCTCCTACGAGCAGTACTTC. This chain links TRBV6-1 with TRBJ2-7; 10 bases are shared with TRBD1. J gave up 0 bases and V 6 bases, and 11 bases lay outside the gene matches. This CDR3 region has 17 residues. Germline V lookup: CDR1 MNHNS, CDR2 SASEGT.

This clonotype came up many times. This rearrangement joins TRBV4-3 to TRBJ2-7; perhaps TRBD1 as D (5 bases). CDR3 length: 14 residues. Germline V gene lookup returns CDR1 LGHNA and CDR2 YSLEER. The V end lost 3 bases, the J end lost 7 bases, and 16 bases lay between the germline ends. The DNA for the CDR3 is TGCGCCAGCAGCCAGAGGCAGGGTCCTTGGGAGCAGTACTTC. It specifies CASSQRQGPWEQYF.

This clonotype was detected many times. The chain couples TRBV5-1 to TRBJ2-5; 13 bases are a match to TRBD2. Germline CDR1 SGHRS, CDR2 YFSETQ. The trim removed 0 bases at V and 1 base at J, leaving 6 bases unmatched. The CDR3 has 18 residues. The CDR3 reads CASSLAPGLAGFQETQYF. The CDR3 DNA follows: TGCGCCAGCAGCTTGGCCCCGGGACTAGCGGGGTTCCAAGAGACCCAGTACTTC.

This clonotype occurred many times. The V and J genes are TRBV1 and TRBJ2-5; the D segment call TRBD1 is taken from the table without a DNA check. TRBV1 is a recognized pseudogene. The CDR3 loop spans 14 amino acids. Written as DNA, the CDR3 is TGCACCAGCAGCCCCCTTCCCGAGGGGGAGACCCAGTACTTC. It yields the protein CTSSPLPEGETQYF.

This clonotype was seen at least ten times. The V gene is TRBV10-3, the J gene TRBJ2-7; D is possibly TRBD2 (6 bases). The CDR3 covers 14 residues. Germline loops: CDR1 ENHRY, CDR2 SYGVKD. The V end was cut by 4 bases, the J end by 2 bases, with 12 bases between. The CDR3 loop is CAISGLGKAYEQYF. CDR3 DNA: TGTGCCATCAGTGGACTAGGGAAAGCCTACGAGCAGTACTTC.

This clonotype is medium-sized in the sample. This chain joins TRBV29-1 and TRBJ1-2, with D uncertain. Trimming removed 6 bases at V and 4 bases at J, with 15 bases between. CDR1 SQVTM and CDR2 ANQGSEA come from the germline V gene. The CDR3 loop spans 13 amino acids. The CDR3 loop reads CSVAMVEGYGYTF. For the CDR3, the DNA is TGCAGCGTCGCTATGGTGGAAGGCTATGGCTACACCTTC.

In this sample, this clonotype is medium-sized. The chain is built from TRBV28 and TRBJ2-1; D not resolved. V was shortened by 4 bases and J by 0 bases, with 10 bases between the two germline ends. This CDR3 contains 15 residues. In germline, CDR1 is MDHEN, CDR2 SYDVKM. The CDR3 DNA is TGTGCCAGCAGTTGGGAATCGAGCTCCTACAATGAGCAGTTCTTC. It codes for CASSWESSSYNEQFF.

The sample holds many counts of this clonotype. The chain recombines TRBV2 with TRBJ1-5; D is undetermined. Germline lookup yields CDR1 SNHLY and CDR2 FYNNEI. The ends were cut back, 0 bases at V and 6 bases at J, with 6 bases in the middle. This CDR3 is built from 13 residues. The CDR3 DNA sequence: TGTGCCAGCAGTGAAGCGAGGGTTCAGCCCCAGCATTTT. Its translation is CASSEARVQPQHF. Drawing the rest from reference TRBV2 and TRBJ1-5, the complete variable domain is EPEVTQTPSHQVTQMGQEVILRCVPISNHLYFYWYRQILGQKVEFLVSFYNNEISEKSEIFDDQFSVERPDGSNFTLKIRSTKLEDSAMYFCASSEARVQPQHFGDGTRLSIL.

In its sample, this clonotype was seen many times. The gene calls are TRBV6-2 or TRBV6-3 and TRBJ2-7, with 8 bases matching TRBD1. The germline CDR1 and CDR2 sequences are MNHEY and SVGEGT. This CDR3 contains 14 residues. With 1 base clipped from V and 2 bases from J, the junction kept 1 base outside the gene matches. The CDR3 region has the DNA TGTGCCAGCAGTTACTTGACAGGGGCCTACGAGCAGTACTTC. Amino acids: CASSYLTGAYEQYF.

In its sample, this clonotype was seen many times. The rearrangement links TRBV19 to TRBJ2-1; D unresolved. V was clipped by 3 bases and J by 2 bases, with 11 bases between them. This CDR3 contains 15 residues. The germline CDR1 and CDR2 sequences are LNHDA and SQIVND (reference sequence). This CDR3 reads CASSIDSHTYNEQFF. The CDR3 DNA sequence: TGTGCCAGTAGTATTGACTCGCACACCTACAATGAGCAGTTCTTC.

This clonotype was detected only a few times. The CDR3 reads CASSAGQGTYEQYF. CDR3 DNA sequence: TGTGCCAGCAGCGCGGGACAGGGCACCTACGAGCAGTACTTC. The V and J genes are TRBV7-6 and TRBJ2-7; 9 bases match TRBD1. Germline values: CDR1 SGHVS, CDR2 FNYEAQ. V was pared by 5 bases and J by 2 bases, with 4 bases of the junction left unmatched. The CDR3 spans 14 residues.

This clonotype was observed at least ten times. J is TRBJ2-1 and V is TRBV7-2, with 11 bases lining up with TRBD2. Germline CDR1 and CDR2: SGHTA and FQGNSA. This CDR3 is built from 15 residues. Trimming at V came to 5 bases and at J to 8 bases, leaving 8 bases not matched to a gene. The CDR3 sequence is CASSATSGRVYEQFF. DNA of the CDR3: TGTGCCAGCAGCGCCACTAGCGGGAGAGTGTATGAGCAGTTCTTC.

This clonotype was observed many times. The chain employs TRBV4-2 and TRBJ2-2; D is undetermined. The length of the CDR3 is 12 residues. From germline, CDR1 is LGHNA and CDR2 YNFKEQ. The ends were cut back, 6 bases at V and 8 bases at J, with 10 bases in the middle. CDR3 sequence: CASSLGRGELFF. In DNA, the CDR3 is TGTGCCAGCAGTCTAGGAAGGGGGGAGCTGTTTTTT.